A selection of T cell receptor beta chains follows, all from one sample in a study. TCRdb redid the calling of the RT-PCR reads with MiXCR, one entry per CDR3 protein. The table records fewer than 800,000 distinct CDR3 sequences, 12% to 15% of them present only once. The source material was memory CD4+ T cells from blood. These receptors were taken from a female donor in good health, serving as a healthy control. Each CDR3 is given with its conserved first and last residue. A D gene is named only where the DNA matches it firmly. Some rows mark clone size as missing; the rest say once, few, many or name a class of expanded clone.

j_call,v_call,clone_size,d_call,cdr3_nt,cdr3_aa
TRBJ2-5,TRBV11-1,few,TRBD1,TGTGCCAGCAACCCCGACAGGGAAGAGACCCAGTACTTC,CASNPDREETQYF
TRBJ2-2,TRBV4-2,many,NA,TGTGCCAGCAGCCCTCTCAAGGGAGACAGCCTGAACACCGGGGAGCTGTTTTTT,CASSPLKGDSLNTGELFF
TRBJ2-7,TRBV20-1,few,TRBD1,TGCAGTGCTCCGAGACAGGGCCACTACGAGCAGTACTTC,CSAPRQGHYEQYF
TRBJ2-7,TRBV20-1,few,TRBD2,TGCAGTGCTGTAGCGGGAGGTCTTTACGAGCAGTACTTC,CSAVAGGLYEQYF
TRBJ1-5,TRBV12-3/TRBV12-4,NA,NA,TGTGCCAGCAGTTTAGCTGGGACCCCCCGCAAGGCCCAGCATTTT,CASSLAGTPRKAQHF
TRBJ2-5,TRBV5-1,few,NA,TGCGCCAGCAGCTTGGGACAGGTCTCAGGGCAAGAGACCCAGTACTTC,CASSLGQVSGQETQYF
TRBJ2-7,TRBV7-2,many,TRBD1,TGTGCCAGCAGCTCCGGGACAGTAACCTACGAGCAGTACTTC,CASSSGTVTYEQYF
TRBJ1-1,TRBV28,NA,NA,TGTGCCAGCAGTTTATTCGCTACAGGAGGAATCGCTGAAGCTTTCTTT,CASSLFATGGIAEAFF
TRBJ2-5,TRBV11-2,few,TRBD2,TGTGCCAGCAGCTCACTACTAGCGGGGAAGGGAGAGACCCAGTACTTC,CASSSLLAGKGETQYF
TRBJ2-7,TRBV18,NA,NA,TGTGCCAGCTCACCCGACTTACGGGGGGAGCAGTACTTC,CASSPDLRGEQYF
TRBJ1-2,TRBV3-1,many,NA,TGTGCCAGCAGCCAAATTGGGACGGACTCAGGGTTTGGCTACACCTTC,CASSQIGTDSGFGYTF